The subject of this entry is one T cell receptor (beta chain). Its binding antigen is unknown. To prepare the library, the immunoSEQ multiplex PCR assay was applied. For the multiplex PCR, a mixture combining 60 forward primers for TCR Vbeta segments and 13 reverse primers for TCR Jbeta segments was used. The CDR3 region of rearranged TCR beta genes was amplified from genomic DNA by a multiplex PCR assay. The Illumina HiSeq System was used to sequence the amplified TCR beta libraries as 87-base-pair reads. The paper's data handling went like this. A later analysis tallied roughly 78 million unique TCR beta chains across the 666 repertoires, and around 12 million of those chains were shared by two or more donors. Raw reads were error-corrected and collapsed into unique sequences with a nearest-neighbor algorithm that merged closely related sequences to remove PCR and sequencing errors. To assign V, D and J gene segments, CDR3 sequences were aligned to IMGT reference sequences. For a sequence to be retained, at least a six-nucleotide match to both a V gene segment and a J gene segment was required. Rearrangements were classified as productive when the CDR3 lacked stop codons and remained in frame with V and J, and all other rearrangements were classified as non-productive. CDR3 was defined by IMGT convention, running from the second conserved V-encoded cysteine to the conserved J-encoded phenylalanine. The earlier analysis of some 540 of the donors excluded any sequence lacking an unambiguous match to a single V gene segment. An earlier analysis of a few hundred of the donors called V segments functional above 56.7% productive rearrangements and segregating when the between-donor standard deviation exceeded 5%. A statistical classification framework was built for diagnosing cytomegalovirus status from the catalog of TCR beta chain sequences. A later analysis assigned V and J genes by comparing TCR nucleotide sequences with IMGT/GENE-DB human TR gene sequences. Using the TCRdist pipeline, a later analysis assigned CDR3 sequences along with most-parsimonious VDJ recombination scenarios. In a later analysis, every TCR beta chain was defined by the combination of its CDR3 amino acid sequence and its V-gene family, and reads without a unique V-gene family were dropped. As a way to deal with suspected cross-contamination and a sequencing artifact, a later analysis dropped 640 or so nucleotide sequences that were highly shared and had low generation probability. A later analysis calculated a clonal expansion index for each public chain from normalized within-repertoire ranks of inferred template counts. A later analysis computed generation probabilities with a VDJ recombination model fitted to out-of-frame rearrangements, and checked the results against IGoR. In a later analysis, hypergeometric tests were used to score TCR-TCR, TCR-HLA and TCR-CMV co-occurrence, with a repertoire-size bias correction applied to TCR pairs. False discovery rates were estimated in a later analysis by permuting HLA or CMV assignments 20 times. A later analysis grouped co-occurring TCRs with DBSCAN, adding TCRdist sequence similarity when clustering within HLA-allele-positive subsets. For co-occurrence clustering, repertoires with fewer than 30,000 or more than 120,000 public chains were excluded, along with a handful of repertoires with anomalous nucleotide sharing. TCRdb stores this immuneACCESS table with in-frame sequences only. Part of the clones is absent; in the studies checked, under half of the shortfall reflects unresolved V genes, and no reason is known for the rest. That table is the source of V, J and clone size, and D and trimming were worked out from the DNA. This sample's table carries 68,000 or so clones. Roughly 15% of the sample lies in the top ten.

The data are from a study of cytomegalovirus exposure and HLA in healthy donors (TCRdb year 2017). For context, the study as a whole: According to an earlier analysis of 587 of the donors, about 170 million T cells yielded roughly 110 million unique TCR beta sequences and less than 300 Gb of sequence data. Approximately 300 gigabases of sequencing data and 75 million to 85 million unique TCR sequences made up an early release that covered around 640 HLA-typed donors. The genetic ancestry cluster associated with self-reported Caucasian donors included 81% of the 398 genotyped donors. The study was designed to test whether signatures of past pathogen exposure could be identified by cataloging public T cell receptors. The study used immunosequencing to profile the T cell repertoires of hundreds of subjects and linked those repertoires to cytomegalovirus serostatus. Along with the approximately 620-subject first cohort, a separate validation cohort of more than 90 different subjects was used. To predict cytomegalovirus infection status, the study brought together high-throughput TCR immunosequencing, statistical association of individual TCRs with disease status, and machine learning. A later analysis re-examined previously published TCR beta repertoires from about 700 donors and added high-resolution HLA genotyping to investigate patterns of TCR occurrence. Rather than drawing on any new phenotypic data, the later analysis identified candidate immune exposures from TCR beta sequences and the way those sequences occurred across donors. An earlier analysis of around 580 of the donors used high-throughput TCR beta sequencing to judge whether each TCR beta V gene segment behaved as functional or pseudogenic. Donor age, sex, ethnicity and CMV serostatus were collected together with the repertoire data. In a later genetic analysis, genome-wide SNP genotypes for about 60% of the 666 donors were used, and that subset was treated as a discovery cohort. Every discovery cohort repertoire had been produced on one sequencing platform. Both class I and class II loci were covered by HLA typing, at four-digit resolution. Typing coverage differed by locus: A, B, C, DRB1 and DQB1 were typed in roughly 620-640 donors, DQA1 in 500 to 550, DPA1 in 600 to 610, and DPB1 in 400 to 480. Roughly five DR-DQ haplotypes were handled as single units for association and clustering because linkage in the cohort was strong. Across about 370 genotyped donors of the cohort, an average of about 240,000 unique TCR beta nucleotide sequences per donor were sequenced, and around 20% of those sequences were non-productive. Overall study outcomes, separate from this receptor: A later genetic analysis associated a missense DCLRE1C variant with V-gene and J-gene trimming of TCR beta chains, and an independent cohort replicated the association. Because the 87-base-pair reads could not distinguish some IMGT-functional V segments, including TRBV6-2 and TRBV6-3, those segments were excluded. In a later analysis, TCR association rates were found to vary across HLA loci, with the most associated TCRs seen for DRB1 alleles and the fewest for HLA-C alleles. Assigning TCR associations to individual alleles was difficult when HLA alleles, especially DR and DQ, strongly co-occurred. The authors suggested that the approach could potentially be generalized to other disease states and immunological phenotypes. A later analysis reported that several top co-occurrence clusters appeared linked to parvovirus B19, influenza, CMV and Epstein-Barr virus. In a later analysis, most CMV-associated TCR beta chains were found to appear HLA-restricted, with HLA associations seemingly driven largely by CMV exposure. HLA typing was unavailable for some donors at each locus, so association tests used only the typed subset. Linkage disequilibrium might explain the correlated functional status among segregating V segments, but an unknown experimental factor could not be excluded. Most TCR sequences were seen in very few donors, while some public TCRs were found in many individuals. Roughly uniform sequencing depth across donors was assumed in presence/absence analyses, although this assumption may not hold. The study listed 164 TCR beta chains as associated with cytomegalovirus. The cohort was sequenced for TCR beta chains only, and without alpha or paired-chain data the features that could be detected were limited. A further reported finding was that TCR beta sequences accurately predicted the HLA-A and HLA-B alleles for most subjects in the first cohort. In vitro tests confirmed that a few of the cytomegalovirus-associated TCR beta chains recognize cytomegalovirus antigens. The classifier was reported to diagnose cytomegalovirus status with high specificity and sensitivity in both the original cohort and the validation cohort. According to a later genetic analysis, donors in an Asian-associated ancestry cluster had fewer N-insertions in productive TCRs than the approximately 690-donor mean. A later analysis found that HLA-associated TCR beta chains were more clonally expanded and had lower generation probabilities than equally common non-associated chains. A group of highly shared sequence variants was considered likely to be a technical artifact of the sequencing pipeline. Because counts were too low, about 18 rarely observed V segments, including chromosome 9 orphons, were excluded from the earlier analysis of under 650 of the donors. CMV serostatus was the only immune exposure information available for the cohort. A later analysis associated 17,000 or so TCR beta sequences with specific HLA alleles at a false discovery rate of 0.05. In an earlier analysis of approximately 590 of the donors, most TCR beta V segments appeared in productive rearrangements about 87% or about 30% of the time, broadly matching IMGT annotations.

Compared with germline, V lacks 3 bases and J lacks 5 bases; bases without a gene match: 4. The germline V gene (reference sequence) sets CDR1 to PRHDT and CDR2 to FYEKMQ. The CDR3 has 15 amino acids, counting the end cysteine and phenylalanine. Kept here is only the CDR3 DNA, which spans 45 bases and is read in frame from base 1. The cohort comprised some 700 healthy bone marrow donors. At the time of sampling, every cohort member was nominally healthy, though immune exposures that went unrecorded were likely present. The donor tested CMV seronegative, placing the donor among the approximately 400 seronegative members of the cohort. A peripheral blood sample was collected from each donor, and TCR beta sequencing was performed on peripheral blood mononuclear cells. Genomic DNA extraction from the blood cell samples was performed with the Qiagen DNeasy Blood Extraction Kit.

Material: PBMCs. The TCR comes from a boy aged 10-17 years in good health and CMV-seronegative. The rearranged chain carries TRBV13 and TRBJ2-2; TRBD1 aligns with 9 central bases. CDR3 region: CASSLGQGRTGELFF. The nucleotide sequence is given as TGTGCCAGCAGCTTGGGACAGGGAAGAACCGGGGAGCTGTTTTTT.